This T cell receptor beta chain is drawn from a study of T cell responses to AZD1222 COVID-19 vaccine. Sequenced by immunoSEQ multiplex PCR; TCRdb stores in-frame clones only, minus some. The profile covers more than 80,000 clones, with roughly 87% appearing a single time and approximately 8% taken by the ten largest. With 7 bases removed from V and 3 bases from J, the gap between germline ends came to 12 bases. CDR1 is ENHRY, CDR2 SYGVKD, per germline. The CDR3 totals 13 residues. The sequence derives from an adult who received the AZD1222 COVID-19 vaccine. The source was peripheral blood, collected 28 days after the second AZD1222 dose. The rearrangement joins TRBV10-3 to TRBJ1-1, with a possible D match to TRBD1 (5 bases). The CDR3 DNA follows: TGTGCCATCAAAAAGACAGTTTACACTGAAGCTTTCTTT. It translates to CAIKKTVYTEAFF.